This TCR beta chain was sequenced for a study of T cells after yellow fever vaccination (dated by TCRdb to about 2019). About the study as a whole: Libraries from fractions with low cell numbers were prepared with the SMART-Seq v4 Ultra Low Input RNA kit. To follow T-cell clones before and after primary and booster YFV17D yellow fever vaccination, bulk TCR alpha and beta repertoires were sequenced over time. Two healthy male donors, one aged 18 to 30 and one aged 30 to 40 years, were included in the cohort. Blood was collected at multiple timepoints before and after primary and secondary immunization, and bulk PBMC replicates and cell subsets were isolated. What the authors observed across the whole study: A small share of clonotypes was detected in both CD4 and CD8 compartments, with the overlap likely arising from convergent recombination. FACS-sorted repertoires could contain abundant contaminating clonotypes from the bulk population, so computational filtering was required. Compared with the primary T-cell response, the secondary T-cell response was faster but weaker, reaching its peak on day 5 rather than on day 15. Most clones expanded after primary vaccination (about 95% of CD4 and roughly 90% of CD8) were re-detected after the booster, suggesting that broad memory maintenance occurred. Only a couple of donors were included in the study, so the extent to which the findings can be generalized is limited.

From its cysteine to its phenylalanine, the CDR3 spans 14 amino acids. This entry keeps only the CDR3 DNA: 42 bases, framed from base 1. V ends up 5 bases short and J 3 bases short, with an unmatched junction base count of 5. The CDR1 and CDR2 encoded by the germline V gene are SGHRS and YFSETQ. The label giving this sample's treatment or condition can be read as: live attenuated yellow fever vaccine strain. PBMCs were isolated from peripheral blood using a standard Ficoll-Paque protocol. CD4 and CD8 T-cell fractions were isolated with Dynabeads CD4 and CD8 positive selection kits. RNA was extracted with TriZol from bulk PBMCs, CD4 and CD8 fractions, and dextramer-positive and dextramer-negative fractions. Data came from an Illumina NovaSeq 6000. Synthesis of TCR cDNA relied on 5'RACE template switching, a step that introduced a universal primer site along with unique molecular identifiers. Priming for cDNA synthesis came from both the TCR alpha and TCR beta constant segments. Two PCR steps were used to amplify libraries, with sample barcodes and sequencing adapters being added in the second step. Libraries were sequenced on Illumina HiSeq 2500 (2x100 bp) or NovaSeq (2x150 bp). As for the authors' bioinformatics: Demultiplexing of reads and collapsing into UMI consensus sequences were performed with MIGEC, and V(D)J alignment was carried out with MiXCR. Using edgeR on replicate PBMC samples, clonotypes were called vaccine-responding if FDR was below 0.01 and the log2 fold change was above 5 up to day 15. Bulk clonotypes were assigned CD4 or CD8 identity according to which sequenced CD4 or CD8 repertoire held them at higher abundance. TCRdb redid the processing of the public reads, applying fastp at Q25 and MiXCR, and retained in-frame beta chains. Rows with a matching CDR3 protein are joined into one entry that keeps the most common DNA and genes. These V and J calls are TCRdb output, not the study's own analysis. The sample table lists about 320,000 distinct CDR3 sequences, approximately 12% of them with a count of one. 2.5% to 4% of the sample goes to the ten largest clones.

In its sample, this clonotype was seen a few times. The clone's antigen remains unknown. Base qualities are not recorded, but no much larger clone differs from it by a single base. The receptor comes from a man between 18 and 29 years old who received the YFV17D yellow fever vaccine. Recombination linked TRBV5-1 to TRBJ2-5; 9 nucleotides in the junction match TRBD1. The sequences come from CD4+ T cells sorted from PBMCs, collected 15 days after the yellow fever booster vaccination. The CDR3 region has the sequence CASRSTGGEETQYF. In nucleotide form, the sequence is TGCGCCAGCAGGTCGACAGGGGGGGAAGAGACCCAGTACTTC.